This passage covers 18 T cell receptor beta chains from one sample sequenced in a study of T cell responses to AZD1222 COVID-19 vaccine. Some clones are missing from TCRdb's copy, which holds only in-frame ones; the method was immunoSEQ multiplex PCR. The sample holds about 110,000 clones, approximately 89% seen once. The material was peripheral blood, obtained 28 days after the second AZD1222 dose. These receptors all stem from an adult who received the AZD1222 COVID-19 vaccine.

This clone was recorded once. The V call is TRBV28, the J call TRBJ1-2, with TRBD1 identical over 7 bases. CDR3 length equals 13 residues. The J segment lost 5 bases and the V segment lost 6 bases, leaving 6 bases of the junction unmatched. Per germline, CDR1 MDHEN and CDR2 SYDVKM. The CDR3 coding sequence is TGTGCCAGCAGGCATGACAGGGTATATGGCTACACCTTC. It specifies CASRHDRVYGYTF.

The chain joins TRBV7-3 to TRBJ2-3; 9 bases fit TRBD2. The CDR3 extends over 14 amino acids. Germline-derived CDR1 and CDR2 are SGHTA and FQGTGA. Germline trimming cut 5 bases from V and 1 base from J; bases unmatched to any gene: 1. The CDR3 sequence is CASSRLAGTDTQYF. CDR3 nucleotides: TGTGCCAGCAGCCGACTAGCGGGCACAGATACGCAGTATTTT.

This sequence joins TRBV6-5 and TRBJ1-2; D is ambiguous. Trimming removed 0 bases from V and 5 bases from J, with 16 bases in between. This CDR3 is 16 amino acids long. The germline V gene has CDR1 MNHEY and CDR2 SVGAGI. The DNA of the CDR3 is TGTGCCAGCAGTTACTCGAGTGGCCGGGCGATTTATGGCTACACCTTC. Amino acid sequence: CASSYSSGRAIYGYTF.

This chain uses TRBV5-4 with TRBJ2-1; D is unclear. The germline V gene has CDR1 SGHNT and CDR2 YYREEE (reference sequence). V lost 1 base and J lost 5, with 1 base in between. The CDR3 totals 11 residues. DNA of the CDR3: TGTGCCAGCAGCTTGAACAATGAGCAGTTCTTC. Translating it yields CASSLNNEQFF.

This chain connects TRBV19 to TRBJ1-1, with D perhaps TRBD1 (5 bases). V lost 6 bases to trimming and J lost 5 bases, with 19 bases between them. The germline V gene has CDR1 LNHDA and CDR2 SQIVND (reference sequence). CDR3 size: 15 residues. CDR3 residues: CASRMDRDRGTEAFF. The CDR3, as DNA: TGTGCCAGTAGGATGGATCGGGACCGCGGGACTGAAGCTTTCTTT.

V usage is TRBV18 and J usage is TRBJ2-1; 8 positions match TRBD1. V dropped 5 bases and J dropped 4; count of bases not matched to a gene: 4. Germline CDR1 is KGHSH and CDR2 is LQKENI. CDR3 size: 14 residues. The CDR3 loop is CASSGQGFYNEQFF. CDR3 bases: TGTGCCAGCTCAGGACAGGGTTTTTACAATGAGCAGTTCTTC.

The chain has TRBV2 and TRBJ2-1, with D hard to call. Trimming shortened V by 2 bases and J by 4 bases, and 15 bases separated the two germline ends. Germline CDR1 and CDR2: SNHLY and FYNNEI. The CDR3 totals 16 residues. CDR3 protein: CASSEYVQDPYNEQFF. CDR3 DNA: TGTGCCAGCAGTGAATACGTCCAGGACCCGTACAATGAGCAGTTCTTC.

This clone has just a few counts. The chain couples TRBV6-1 to TRBJ1-1; 11 nucleotides agree with TRBD1. CDR3 length equals 17 residues. The germline gives CDR1 MNHNS, CDR2 SASEGT. The V segment lost 4 bases and the J segment 2 bases; nucleotides outside the gene matches: 9. CDR3: CASSVRTGGAANTEAFF. In nucleotides, the CDR3 is TGTGCCAGCAGTGTAAGGACAGGGGGCGCCGCCAACACTGAAGCTTTCTTT.

The rearrangement uses TRBV16 and TRBJ2-1; no clear D gene. The CDR3 loop spans 11 amino acids. Germline V CDR1 and CDR2: KGHSY, FQNENV. V lost 4 bases and J lost 8, with 6 bases in between. The DNA for the CDR3 is TGTGCCAGCAGCCCCGCGGATGAGCAGTTCTTC. Protein product: CASSPADEQFF.

The J gene is TRBJ2-4, the V gene TRBV30; 9 bases map to TRBD1. CDR1 is GTSNPN, CDR2 SVGIG, per germline (reference sequence). The CDR3 has 19 amino acids. The trim removed 8 bases at V and 1 base at J, leaving 21 bases unmatched. CDR3 residues: CAARYEGQGGERAKNIQYF. The DNA of the CDR3 is TGTGCCGCCAGATACGAGGGACAGGGAGGAGAAAGGGCCAAAAACATTCAGTACTTC.

The genes are TRBV7-7 and TRBJ2-3; D is uncertain. Germline loops: CDR1 SSHAT, CDR2 FNYEAQ (reference sequence). V lost 5 bases and J lost 2, with 11 bases in between. The CDR3 is 14 amino acids. The CDR3 sequence is CASSQTRITDTQYF. In nucleotides, the CDR3 is TGTGCCAGCAGCCAGACTCGAATCACAGATACGCAGTATTTT. Based on the CDR3 plus reference TRBV7-7 and TRBJ2-3, the full variable domain is GAGVSQSPRYKVTKRGQDVTLRCDPISSHATLYWYQQALGQGPEFLTYFNYEAQPDKSGLPSDRFSAERPEGSISTLTIQRTEQRDSAMYRCASSQTRITDTQYFGPGTRLTVL.

The rearrangement uses TRBV5-8 and TRBJ2-7; D unresolved. The V and J ends lost 3 bases and 3 bases respectively, with 10 bases between them. CDR1 and CDR2 (germline): SGHTS, YDEGEE. This CDR3 is built from 13 residues. CDR3 bases: TGTGCCAGCAGCTACCTGAGTTACTACGAGCAGTACTTC. Its translation is CASSYLSYYEQYF.

The chain is built from TRBV18 and TRBJ1-4; 8 nucleotides agree with TRBD1. There are 15 residues in the CDR3. CDR1 KGHSH and CDR2 LQKENI come from the germline V gene. The V segment lost 3 bases and the J segment 7 bases; nucleotides outside the gene matches: 7. The CDR3 DNA sequence: TGTGCCAGCTCACCCCCCATACAGGGGGGTGAAAAACTGTTTTTT. It is translated as CASSPPIQGGEKLFF.

The chain recombines TRBV27 with TRBJ1-1, with D hard to call. Germline-derived CDR1 and CDR2 are MNHEY and SMNVEV (reference sequence). There are 15 residues in the CDR3. Trimming took 6 bases from V and 1 from J, leaving 15 bases between them. The CDR3, as DNA: TGTGCCAGCAGAAAGCTGGGAGGTCGGAACACTGAAGCTTTCTTT. Residues: CASRKLGGRNTEAFF.

The chain uses TRBV7-2 and TRBJ2-1; a weak D match, TRBD1 (6 bases). V lost 5 bases and J 5 bases, leaving 16 bases between the germline ends. CDR1 is SGHTA, CDR2 FQGNSA, per germline. The CDR3 consists of 15 residues. CDR3 DNA sequence: TGTGCCAGCAGCCCCGACGACAGGTCCCACAATGAGCAGTTCTTC. Translating it yields CASSPDDRSHNEQFF.

The rearrangement links TRBV4-2 to TRBJ1-1; D is unresolved. This CDR3 comprises 14 residues. The V end lost 1 base, the J end lost 2 bases, and 8 bases lay between the germline ends. Germline V CDR1 and CDR2: LGHNA, YNFKEQ. The CDR3 region is CASSQVDVNTEAFF. In DNA, the CDR3 is TGTGCCAGCAGCCAAGTTGACGTTAACACTGAAGCTTTCTTT.

The V gene is TRBV28, the J gene TRBJ2-4; 7 nucleotides line up with TRBD1. The germline V gene encodes CDR1 MDHEN and CDR2 SYDVKM. The ends lost 3 bases at V and 0 bases at J; junction bases unmatched: 11. This CDR3 has 18 amino acids. The chain's CDR3 is CASSLALGTVLAKNIQYF. DNA for the CDR3: TGTGCCAGCAGTTTGGCACTAGGGACAGTCCTAGCCAAAAACATTCAGTACTTC.

The chain is built from TRBV5-4 and TRBJ2-3, with 10 bases that match TRBD1. CDR3 length: 15 residues. Germline values: CDR1 SGHNT, CDR2 YYREEE (reference sequence). With V trimmed by 4 bases and J by 3 bases, 5 bases remained unmatched. The CDR3: CASSLDRGRTDTQYF. CDR3 sequence (DNA): TGTGCCAGCAGCCTGGACAGGGGGAGGACAGATACGCAGTATTTT. Together with reference TRBV5-4 and TRBJ2-3, the CDR3 gives the full variable domain: ETGVTQSPTHLIKTRGQQVTLRCSSQSGHNTVSWYQQALGQGPQFIFQYYREEENGRGNFPPRFSGLQFPNYSSELNVNALELDDSALYLCASSLDRGRTDTQYFGPGTRLTVL.